This T cell receptor beta chain came from a study of neurological immune-mediated disorders. Study-level findings and limits: Expansion of TCR clones was greatest in HTLV-1-associated myelopathy and smallest in multiple sclerosis, where it fell below that of healthy controls.

In every sequencing run, more than 200 million TCR-beta sequences were generated from 15-18 subjects. TCRdb re-called the 5' RACE reads through MiXCR, storing one row per CDR3 protein. Counted here are fewer than 30,000 distinct CDR3 sequences, roughly 6.3% occurring once; the ten biggest clones make up approximately 4.8%. Individuals who volunteered at a blood bank located in Maryland, USA, made up the group of healthy controls. The unsorted libraries were made from 2 million PBMCs kept at -80 C. This clonotype occurred many times. Antigen unknown. This receptor was obtained from a woman between 35 and 50 years old in good health. The sample comprised PBMCs.

The CDR3 here is CASSPLGETQYF. CDR3 sequence (DNA): TGTGCCAGCAGTCCACTAGGAGAGACCCAGTACTTC. This chain joins TRBV6-1 and TRBJ2-5; maybe TRBD2 (5 bases). This CDR3 region has 12 residues. Germline CDR1 is MNHNS and CDR2 is SASEGT. Trimming cost V 5 bases and J 4 bases, with 8 bases left between them.